Shown below are 25 T cell receptor beta chains from a single sample sequenced in a study of tumor-infiltrating lymphocytes in oesophageal squamous cell carcinoma. TCRdb reanalysed the PCR reads using MiXCR and keeps one entry per CDR3 protein. The repertoire holds roughly 20,000 distinct CDR3 sequences, with 36% as singletons. Specimen: esophageal tumor tissue. All receptors derive from a male donor with esophageal squamous cell carcinoma.

By sample share, this clonotype is medium-sized. This chain uses TRBV7-2 with TRBJ1-1; the match to TRBD1 covers 7 bases. Germline CDR1 is SGHTA and CDR2 is FQGNSA. The CDR3 sequence is 13 residues long. J was trimmed by 10 bases and V by 4 bases; bases with no gene match: 9. DNA of the CDR3: TGTGCCAGCAGCTCGGGACAGATCCTTGTAGCTTTCTTT. It is translated as CASSSGQILVAFF.

This clonotype rates as medium-sized. This chain links TRBV7-8 with TRBJ2-1, with D possibly TRBD2 on 5 matching bases. Germline CDR1 SGHVS, CDR2 FQNEAQ. The CDR3 is 14 residues long. Trimming shortened V by 1 base and J by 4 bases, and 8 bases separated the two germline ends. For the CDR3, the DNA is TGTGCCAGCAGCTTAGTTAGCGTATACAATGAGCAGTTCTTC. It translates to CASSLVSVYNEQFF.

This clonotype was found many times. The gene calls are TRBV19 and TRBJ1-4, with no clear D. Germline assignment: CDR1 LNHDA and CDR2 SQIVND (reference sequence). The V gene lost 5 bases and the J gene lost 12 bases, with 16 bases spanning the gap. This CDR3 has 13 amino acids. The CDR3 nucleotides are TGTGCCAGTAGTGAGGGCGGCGTAGCCGAACTGTTTTTT. Translation: CASSEGGVAELFF.

The chain couples TRBV29-1 to TRBJ2-5; either TRBD1 or TRBD2 may fit D (5 bases each). The J call may be in error: the DNA end matches TRBJ2-7 better. The CDR3 totals 12 residues. Per germline, CDR1 SQVTM and CDR2 ANQGSEA. The CDR3 sequence: CSAGGSSYEQYF. Here the CDR3 DNA reads TGCAGCGCTGGGGGAAGCTCCTACGAGCAGTACTTC.

This clonotype was seen repeatedly, ten times or more. This chain links TRBV4-3 with TRBJ1-2, with 8 bases that match TRBD1. The germline CDR1 and CDR2 sequences are LGHNA and YSLEER. The CDR3 runs to 15 residues. V was pared by 2 bases and J by 4 bases, with 6 bases of the junction left unmatched. As DNA, the CDR3 is TGCGCCAGCAGCCAACCGGGGACAGGAGGCTATGGCTACACCTTC. This encodes CASSQPGTGGYGYTF.

This clonotype came up many times. A single base separates this from a much larger clone, so it may be a read error. The chain carries TRBV7-9 and TRBJ2-1, with unresolved D. The DNA matches TRBJ2-7 better at its end, which makes the J call doubtful. The CDR3 extends over 17 amino acids. Germline V gene lookup returns CDR1 SEHNR and CDR2 FQNEAQ (reference sequence). DNA for the CDR3: TGTGCCAGCAGCCCCCTTCAAATGAGTAGGACCTACAATGAGCAGTACTTC. It is translated as CASSPLQMSRTYNEQYF.

The chain recombines TRBV7-6 with TRBJ2-7; 14 nucleotides agree with TRBD2. J gave up 4 bases and V 4 bases, and 3 bases lay outside the gene matches. The length of the CDR3 is 15 residues. Per the germline V gene, CDR1 is SGHVS and CDR2 is FNYEAQ. CDR3 loop: CASSSRTSGRYEQYF. The CDR3, as DNA: TGTGCCAGCAGCTCCCGGACTAGCGGGAGGTACGAGCAGTACTTC.

In this sample, this clonotype turned up many times. The CDR3 loop reads CASTGPGSYEQYF. CDR3 coding DNA: TGTGCCAGCACCGGTCCCGGTTCCTACGAGCAGTACTTC. The chain employs TRBV6-1 and TRBJ2-7; the D is unclear. This CDR3 contains 13 residues. V was clipped by 7 bases and J by 1 base, with 11 bases between them. The germline V gene has CDR1 MNHNS and CDR2 SASEGT.

DNA of the CDR3: TGCGCCAGCAGTCTAATCGAGGCGGGGGGATCCTACGAGCAGTACTTC. Its translation: CASSLIEAGGSYEQYF. The chain has TRBV23-1 and TRBJ2-3; 8 bases match TRBD2. TRBJ2-7 matches the DNA end more closely, so the J call is doubtful. TRBV23-1 is known as an ORF, though its function is uncertain. This CDR3 spans 16 amino acids.

This clonotype was counted a few times. The gene calls are TRBV11-2 and TRBJ1-3; D may be TRBD1 (5 bases). CDR3 length equals 15 residues. Germline CDR1 SGHAT, CDR2 FQNNGV. Trimming left V 3 bases short and J 2 bases short, with 11 bases between. The CDR3 sequence is CASSFTQGAGNTIYF. Written as DNA, the CDR3 is TGTGCCAGCAGCTTCACGCAGGGTGCTGGAAACACCATATATTTT.

This clonotype was detected many times. The chain uses TRBV6-1 and TRBJ1-3; 7 nucleotides line up with TRBD1. The germline V gene has CDR1 MNHNS and CDR2 SASEGT. V lost 6 bases to trimming and J lost 1 base; unmatched junction nucleotides: 6. There are 15 residues in the CDR3. CDR3 protein: CASRGQSFSGNTIYF. CDR3 in DNA: TGTGCCAGCAGGGGACAGTCTTTTTCTGGAAACACCATATATTTT.

Concerning this clonotype itself: Without the conserved terminal phenylalanine or tryptophan, this CDR3 likely stems from a read error. The chain couples TRBV6-6 to TRBJ1-2, with unresolved D. The CDR3 runs 12 residues. Germline V gene data show CDR1 as MNHNY and CDR2 as SVGAGI (reference sequence). V was clipped by 0 bases and J by 8 bases, with 7 bases between them. The CDR3: CASSYSIEGYTI. As DNA, the CDR3 is TGTGCCAGCAGTTACTCAATAGAGGGCTACACCATC.

This chain joins TRBV7-6 and TRBJ2-4; 14 bases agree with TRBD2. Matching the DNA end better, TRBJ2-7 makes the J call doubtful. CDR1 and CDR2 from the germline V gene are SGHVS and FNYEAQ. CDR3 length: 15 residues. Written as DNA, the CDR3 is TGTGCCAGCAGCTTGGGGACTAGCGGGAGCTACGAGCAGTACTTC. The encoded protein is CASSLGTSGSYEQYF.

This clonotype appeared many times. V gene TRBV11-2 combines with J gene TRBJ1-6, with TRBD1 matching 7 bases. The V segment lost 5 bases and the J segment 4 bases; nucleotides outside the gene matches: 14. The CDR3 length is 18 residues. Germline V CDR1 and CDR2: SGHAT, FQNNGV. CDR3: CASSHTRTGRSYNSPLHF. As DNA, the CDR3 is TGTGCCAGCAGCCACACAAGGACAGGCCGTTCTTATAATTCACCCCTCCACTTT.

This clonotype has ten or more counts. The chain is built from TRBV6-2 or TRBV6-3 and TRBJ1-5; the match to TRBD1 covers 9 bases. Unmatched junction bases numbered 6, after V lost 2 bases and J lost 4 bases. Germline values: CDR1 MNHEY, CDR2 SVGEGT. CDR3 length equals 16 residues. The CDR3 DNA reads as TGTGCCAGCAGTTACGTCTTCGACAGGGGGAATCAGCCCCAGCATTTT. It specifies CASSYVFDRGNQPQHF.

This clonotype was recorded many times. The chain joins TRBV5-1 to TRBJ2-5, with D hard to call. V shed 0 bases and J shed 11 bases, with 8 bases lying between them. The CDR3 consists of 11 residues. CDR1 SGHRS and CDR2 YFSETQ come from the germline V gene. CDR3 sequence reads: CASSLGGEQYF. The CDR3 DNA is TGCGCCAGCAGCTTGGGGGGTGAGCAGTACTTC.

The chain has TRBV11-2 and TRBJ2-2; D gene ambiguous. CDR1 SGHAT and CDR2 FQNNGV come from the germline V gene. Trimming pared 1 base from V and 7 bases from J, leaving 10 bases between. CDR3 length equals 14 residues. The CDR3 region is CASSLVPGVGELFF. CDR3 bases: TGTGCCAGCAGCTTAGTACCCGGAGTCGGGGAGCTGTTTTTT.

This chain links TRBV7-6 with TRBJ1-3; a weak D match, TRBD1 (5 bases). CDR1 is SGHVS and CDR2 is FNYEAQ in the germline V gene. This CDR3 is 16 amino acids long. Trimming removed 4 bases at V and 0 bases at J, with 13 bases between. This CDR3 reads CASSSQETSSGNTIYF. CDR3 nucleotide sequence: TGTGCCAGCAGCTCACAGGAAACGAGCTCTGGAAACACCATATATTTT. Full variable domain (outside the CDR3, taken from reference TRBV7-6 and TRBJ1-3): GAGVSQSPRYKVTKRGQDVALRCDPISGHVSLYWYRQALGQGPEFLTYFNYEAQQDKSGLPNDRFSAERPEGSISTLTIQRTEQRDSAMYRCASSSQETSSGNTIYFGEGSWLTVV.

A few counts support this clonotype. No DNA is shown, since the ends of the CDR3 on it are uncertain; the CDR3 is the one TCRdb lists. The J gene is TRBJ2-6, the V gene TRBV7-3; the D call TRBD1 from the table was never checked on the DNA. Germline values: CDR1 SGHTA, CDR2 FQGTGA. The CDR3 length equals 16 residues, ends included. The CDR3: CASSFGQVLLRAVLRF.

The chain links TRBV7-2 to TRBJ1-1, with TRBD1 as a possible D gene (5 bases). Germline V gene sequence: CDR1 SGHTA, CDR2 FQGNSA. The CDR3 runs to 15 residues. V lost 3 bases and J lost 4, with 15 bases in between. CDR3: CASSFGRAAGTEAFF. CDR3 coding DNA: TGTGCCAGCAGCTTTGGCAGGGCCGCCGGCACTGAAGCTTTCTTT. The whole variable domain, filled in from reference TRBV7-2 and TRBJ1-1, reads GAGVSQSPSNKVTEKGKDVELRCDPISGHTALYWYRQSLGQGLEFLIYFQGNSAPDKSGLPSDRFSAERTGGSVSTLTIQRTQQEDSAVYLCASSFGRAAGTEAFFGQGTRLTVV.

This clonotype has ten or more counts. J is TRBJ1-4 and V is TRBV7-9, with D perhaps TRBD1 (6 bases). The V end was cut by 5 bases, the J end by 8 bases, with 18 bases between. Per germline, CDR1 SEHNR and CDR2 FQNEAQ (reference sequence). This CDR3 has 15 amino acids. The DNA of the CDR3 is TGTGCCAGCAGCGTTGTAGGGGGGGACGACGAAAAACTGTTTTTT. Its protein product is CASSVVGGDDEKLFF.

CDR3 DNA: TGTGCCAGCAGCCCCGTCTACGAGCAGTACTTC. Translated, it gives CASSPVYEQYF. V and J are TRBV7-2 and TRBJ2-3, with D uncertain. The better agreement between TRBJ2-7 and the DNA end casts doubt on the J call. Germline lookup yields CDR1 SGHTA and CDR2 FQGNSA. CDR3 size: 11 residues.

This clonotype was observed at least ten times. This CDR3 is CASSSGPTGTGAQRDEKLFF. The CDR3, as DNA: TGTGCCAGCAGCTCAGGGCCGACCGGGACAGGGGCCCAAAGGGATGAAAAACTGTTTTTT. V usage is TRBV5-6 and J usage is TRBJ1-4; 10 bases fit TRBD1. V trimming: 3 bases; J trimming: 6 bases; junction bases outside the gene matches: 20. This CDR3 comprises 20 residues. Germline lookup yields CDR1 SGHDT and CDR2 YYEEEE.

The chain is built from TRBV7-4 and TRBJ2-7; D could derive from TRBD1 or TRBD2 (5 bases each). Germline V CDR1 and CDR2: SGHVT, SQSDAQ. This CDR3 is 15 amino acids long. Trimming removed 0 bases from V and 1 base from J, with 10 bases in between. CDR3 coding DNA: TGTGCCAGCAGCTTAGCGGGGGTCAGATCCTACGAGCAGTACTTC. Amino acids: CASSLAGVRSYEQYF.

The chain uses TRBV4-1 and TRBJ1-3; 7 nucleotides match TRBD1. Germline V CDR1 and CDR2: MGHRA, YSYEKL. This CDR3 spans 17 amino acids. The V and J ends lost 3 bases and 2 bases, in that order; junction bases with no gene match: 10. The CDR3 DNA reads TGCGCCAGCAGCCAGAATTCCCCGCAGGGGGCTGGAAACACCATATATTTT. This encodes CASSQNSPQGAGNTIYF.